A single sample gave rise to the 8 T cell receptor beta chains below, sequenced in a study of shared clonotypes between healthy human individuals. Here immunoSEQ multiplex PCR was the method, and the copy in TCRdb shows in-frame clones only, minus some. The sample shows about 2.4 million clones, around nine tenths of them seen only once. Sequenced material: naive CD4+ T cells sorted from blood. The subset denotes: CD45RA+ positively selected. The receptors derive from a young man in good health.

This clone was detected once. The CDR3 here is CASSQDVGSPLHF. The DNA of the CDR3 is TGCGCCAGCAGCCAGGACGTTGGTTCACCCCTCCACTTT. The chain couples TRBV5-1 to TRBJ1-6; D is unclear. In germline, CDR1 is SGHRS, CDR2 YFSETQ. This CDR3 spans 13 amino acids. Trimming pared 4 bases from V and 9 bases from J, leaving 11 bases between.

V gene TRBV5-1 combines with J gene TRBJ2-2, with TRBD1 matching over 11 bases. From germline, CDR1 is SGHRS and CDR2 YFSETQ. J was trimmed by 0 bases and V by 2 bases; bases with no gene match: 9. The length of the CDR3 is 19 residues. The CDR3 DNA sequence: TGCGCCAGCAGCTTTCAATGGACAGGGGGCGCTTCGAACACCGGGGAGCTGTTTTTT. Protein sequence: CASSFQWTGGASNTGELFF.

This chain joins TRBV10-3 and TRBJ1-3; a possible D gene is TRBD1 (5 bases). The germline V gene encodes CDR1 ENHRY and CDR2 SYGVKD. V shed 2 bases and J shed 4 bases, with 9 bases lying between them. The CDR3 is 14 amino acids. CDR3 amino acids: CAISEQGIGNTIYF. In nucleotides, the CDR3 is TGTGCCATCAGTGAGCAGGGTATAGGAAACACCATATATTTT.

The V call is TRBV5-1, the J call TRBJ2-7; 9 nucleotides line up with TRBD1. The V and J ends lost 5 bases and 5 bases, in that order; junction bases with no gene match: 5. Germline CDR1 reads SGHRS; CDR2 reads YFSETQ. The CDR3 sequence is 13 residues long. The CDR3 DNA sequence: TGCGCCAGCAGGAGGACAGGGGCCCACGAGCAGTACTTC. Translation: CASRRTGAHEQYF.

About this clone itself: Other DNA sequences in the sample encode the same CDR3. The J gene is TRBJ1-3, the V gene TRBV7-2; no clear D. Germline V CDR1 and CDR2: SGHTA, FQGNSA. V gave up 1 base and J gave up 0 bases, with 7 bases separating them. The CDR3 is 15 amino acids. CDR3 sequence reads: CASSLGQFSGNTIYF. The CDR3 DNA sequence: TGTGCCAGCAGCTTAGGCCAGTTCTCTGGAAACACCATATATTTT.

This clone was observed a single time. The rearrangement joins TRBV7-2 to TRBJ2-7; 9 bases align to TRBD2. This CDR3 has 15 residues. J lost 2 bases, V lost 2 bases, and 4 bases had no gene match. The germline V gene encodes CDR1 SGHTA and CDR2 FQGNSA. CDR3: CASSLPAGGTYEQYF. The DNA for the CDR3 is TGTGCCAGCAGCTTACCGGCGGGAGGGACCTACGAGCAGTACTTC.

The chain couples TRBV9 to TRBJ2-7; 10 bases are a match to TRBD2. The germline V gene has CDR1 SGDLS and CDR2 YYNGEE. The CDR3 is made up of 14 amino acids. The trim removed 4 bases at V and 6 bases at J, leaving 7 bases unmatched. For the CDR3, the DNA is TGTGCCAGCAGCCCACGGACTAGCGGTGGCGAGCAGTACTTC. It specifies CASSPRTSGGEQYF.

The chain uses TRBV11-2 and TRBJ2-1; TRBD1 matches at 10 bases. This CDR3 region has 14 residues. The germline CDR1 and CDR2 sequences are SGHAT and FQNNGV. V was clipped by 5 bases and J by 6 bases; unmatched bases: 4. The CDR3 sequence: CASSPRTGGNEQFF. CDR3 nucleotide sequence: TGTGCCAGCAGCCCTCGGACAGGGGGCAATGAGCAGTTCTTC.